This T cell receptor (beta chain) was captured in a study of tissue T cells after allogeneic stem cell transplantation. Germline V CDR1 and CDR2: SQVVS, ANEGSEA. CDR3 length: 13 residues. Between the trimmed V and J ends, which lost 8 bases and 1 base, there was a span of 11 bases. Points from the study as a whole: Sampling depth was limited, and the cohort was small and clinically varied.

Survey-depth TCRbeta CDR3 sequencing reported V/J genes and productive frequencies. Profiling relied on immunoSEQ multiplex PCR, and the TCRdb table lists in-frame clones only, not all of them. The sample lists roughly 21,000 clones; about 70% were seen once. Regarding this clone: The antigen remains undetermined. Gene names and germline refer to mouse. The CDR3 end falls 1 residue outside the read, so it is completed with the germline J gene.

The source material was blood. This receptor was identified in a female BALB/c mouse in good health. Strain haplotype (MHC): H2-d. The V call is TRBV30, the J call TRBJ2-2, with D possibly matching TRBD1 (6 bases). CDR3 protein: CSGADRNTGQLYF. The CDR3 bases that were read are TGTAGTGGGGCGGACAGAAACACCGGGCAGCTCTAC.